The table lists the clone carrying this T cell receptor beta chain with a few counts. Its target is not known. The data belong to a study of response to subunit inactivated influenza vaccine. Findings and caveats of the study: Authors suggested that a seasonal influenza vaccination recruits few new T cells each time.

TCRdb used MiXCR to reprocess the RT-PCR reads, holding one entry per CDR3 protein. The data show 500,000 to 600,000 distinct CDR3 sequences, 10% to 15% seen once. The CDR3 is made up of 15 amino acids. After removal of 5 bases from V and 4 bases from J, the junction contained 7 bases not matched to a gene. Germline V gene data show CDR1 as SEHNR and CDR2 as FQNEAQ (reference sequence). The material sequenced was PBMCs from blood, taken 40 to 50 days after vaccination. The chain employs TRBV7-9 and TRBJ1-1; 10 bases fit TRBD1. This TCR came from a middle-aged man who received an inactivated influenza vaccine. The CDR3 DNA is TGTGCCAGCAGCGAGGGACAGGGGATAAGCACTGAAGCTTTCTTT. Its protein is CASSEGQGISTEAFF. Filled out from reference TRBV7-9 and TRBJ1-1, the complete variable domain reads DTGVSQNPRHKITKRGQNVTFRCDPISEHNRLYWYRQTLGQGPEFLTYFQNEAQLEKSRLLSDRFSAERPKGSFSTLEIQRTEQGDSAMYLCASSEGQGISTEAFFGQGTRLTVV.